The 15 T cell receptor beta chains presented below share a single source sample, sequenced in a study of cytomegalovirus exposure and HLA in healthy donors. It was with 60 Vbeta and 13 Jbeta primers that the PCR ran. The protocol was immunoSEQ multiplex PCR, while the TCRdb copy is restricted to in-frame clones and leaves out a portion. This sample has about 90,000 clones; approximately 84% occur once, and the top ten carry about 2%. Sequencing was done on a sample of PBMCs. These receptors all stem from a man between 18 and 35 years old in good health and CMV-seronegative.

Only one count was recorded for this clone. This chain uses TRBV11-2 with TRBJ2-4; TRBD2 matches 11 bases. V lost 5 bases to trimming and J lost 1 base; unmatched junction nucleotides: 13. This CDR3 has 19 amino acids. Germline CDR1 reads SGHAT; CDR2 reads FQNNGV. Here the CDR3 reads CASSPIAGGPRGAKNIQYF. CDR3 nucleotide sequence: TGTGCCAGCAGCCCAATAGCGGGAGGGCCTCGGGGGGCCAAAAACATTCAGTACTTC.

Concerning this clone itself: An end of the junction does not agree with germline; a read error may underlie this. This sequence joins TRBV7-7 and TRBJ2-1; 12 nucleotides match TRBD2. There are 15 residues in the CDR3. The germline V gene encodes CDR1 SSHAT and CDR2 FNYEAQ (reference sequence). CDR3 DNA: TGTGCTAGCAGCTTAGCTAGCGGGAGGGGGAATGAGCAGTTCTTC. It yields the protein CASSLASGRGNEQFF.

J is TRBJ2-7 and V is TRBV4-1, with 11 bases lining up with TRBD2. The germline gives CDR1 MGHRA, CDR2 YSYEKL. This CDR3 contains 16 residues. The V and J ends lost 1 base and 1 base, in that order; junction bases with no gene match: 3. Written as DNA, the CDR3 is TGCGCCAGCAGCCAAGCCGGGACTAGCGGTTCCTACGAGCAGTACTTC. Its translation is CASSQAGTSGSYEQYF.

This clone was seen only once. The gene calls are TRBV5-1 and TRBJ2-7; the D gene is possibly TRBD1 (6 bases). The germline V gene has CDR1 SGHRS and CDR2 YFSETQ. The CDR3 extends over 16 amino acids. V shed 7 bases and J shed 5 bases, with 25 bases lying between them. The CDR3 sequence: CASVPRPGQGLHEQYF. For the CDR3, the DNA is TGCGCCAGCGTCCCTCGGCCCGGCCAGGGGCTCCACGAGCAGTACTTC.

V is TRBV30 and J is TRBJ2-7; D is possibly TRBD2 (5 bases). The V end was cut by 2 bases, the J end by 3 bases, with 8 bases between. The germline V gene encodes CDR1 GTSNPN and CDR2 SVGIG (reference sequence). The CDR3 length is 12 residues. The CDR3 protein is CAWSRGYYEQYF. The CDR3 DNA reads as TGTGCCTGGAGTCGGGGTTACTACGAGCAGTACTTC.

This clone was recorded once. The CDR3 here is CASSLDLADETQYF. CDR3 DNA: TGCGCCAGCAGCTTGGACCTAGCAGATGAGACCCAGTACTTC. V is TRBV5-1 and J is TRBJ2-5; possibly TRBD2 for D (5 bases). V dropped 0 bases and J dropped 5 bases, with 11 bases sitting between them. The CDR3 has 14 amino acids. Per germline, CDR1 SGHRS and CDR2 YFSETQ.

The CDR3 reads CASSWGRLVDEQFF. In DNA, the CDR3 is TGCGCCAGCAGCTGGGGGCGTCTGGTGGATGAGCAGTTCTTC. V gene TRBV5-1 combines with J gene TRBJ2-1; the D gene is possibly TRBD1 (6 bases). This CDR3 contains 14 residues. Germline V CDR1 and CDR2: SGHRS, YFSETQ. Between the trimmed V and J ends, which lost 3 bases and 8 bases, there was a span of 15 bases.

J is TRBJ1-2 and V is TRBV11-2; D gene unclear. V lost 5 bases and J 8 bases, leaving 12 bases between the germline ends. The CDR3 runs to 12 residues. Germline lookup yields CDR1 SGHAT and CDR2 FQNNGV. CDR3 in amino acids: CASSTRSIGYTF. The CDR3 nucleotides are TGTGCCAGCAGCACTAGGAGTATCGGCTACACCTTC.

The chain employs TRBV6-5 and TRBJ1-1, with D maybe TRBD1 (6 bases). In germline, CDR1 is MNHEY, CDR2 SVGAGI. With 7 bases removed from V and 4 bases from J, the gap between germline ends came to 13 bases. CDR3 size: 13 residues. In DNA form, the CDR3 reads TGTGCCAGCAACCTTTTCAGGGGCACTGAAGCTTTCTTT. Its protein is CASNLFRGTEAFF.

The chain links TRBV30 to TRBJ1-3, with D tentatively TRBD1 (5 bases). Germline CDR1 is GTSNPN and CDR2 is SVGIG (reference sequence). The length of the CDR3 is 13 residues. The V end lost 6 bases, the J end lost 8 bases, and 17 bases lay between the germline ends. The DNA for the CDR3 is TGTGCCTGTAGGGGTGTATCGCGGCACACCATATATTTT. It yields the protein CACRGVSRHTIYF.

This chain connects TRBV29-1 to TRBJ2-7; maybe TRBD2 (5 bases). The germline V gene encodes CDR1 SQVTM and CDR2 ANQGSEA. The CDR3 totals 15 residues. Deletions cut 1 base from V and 5 bases from J, with 18 bases between. The CDR3 DNA reads TGCAGCGTTGAAGGGCCCGGGAATGACTTGAACGAGCAGTACTTC. Protein product: CSVEGPGNDLNEQYF.

The chain has TRBV27 and TRBJ2-1, with 12 bases aligning to TRBD2. CDR1 and CDR2 (germline): MNHEY, SMNVEV (reference sequence). Trimming at V came to 8 bases and at J to 2 bases, leaving 1 base not matched to a gene. This CDR3 region has 14 residues. CDR3 protein: CASRTSGAYNEQFF. In DNA form, the CDR3 reads TGTGCCAGCCGGACTAGCGGGGCCTACAATGAGCAGTTCTTC.

J is TRBJ2-1 and V is TRBV2, with 8 bases matching TRBD2. This CDR3 has 14 amino acids. Trimming removed 7 bases from V and 5 bases from J; junction bases left unmatched: 7. Germline CDR1 SNHLY, CDR2 FYNNEI. The CDR3 is CASNPGLVNNEQFF. CDR3 DNA sequence: TGTGCCAGCAACCCGGGACTAGTCAACAATGAGCAGTTCTTC. The full variable domain, with the rest looked up from reference TRBV2 and TRBJ2-1, is EPEVTQTPSHQVTQMGQEVILRCVPISNHLYFYWYRQILGQKVEFLVSFYNNEISEKSEIFDDQFSVERPDGSNFTLKIRSTKLEDSAMYFCASNPGLVNNEQFFGPGTRLTVL.

V is TRBV27 and J is TRBJ2-1; 9 nucleotides line up with TRBD2. The V and J ends lost 4 bases and 4 bases, in that order; junction bases with no gene match: 5. Germline lookup yields CDR1 MNHEY and CDR2 SMNVEV (reference sequence). CDR3 length: 15 residues. In DNA form, the CDR3 reads TGTGCCAGCAGTTCCCGACTAGCGGTATACAATGAGCAGTTCTTC. Its protein product is CASSSRLAVYNEQFF.

This clone was recorded once. The genes are TRBV10-3 and TRBJ2-5, with 15 bases lining up with TRBD2. The germline V gene encodes CDR1 ENHRY and CDR2 SYGVKD. With 4 bases clipped from V and 7 bases from J, the junction kept 13 bases outside the gene matches. There are 18 residues in the CDR3. Here the CDR3 DNA reads TGTGCCATCAGTGGGTCAGAGGGACTAGCGGGAGGTATGGGGACCCAGTACTTC. Its translation: CAISGSEGLAGGMGTQYF.